This T cell receptor beta chain was observed in a study of T-cell memory formation after mild COVID-19. Whole-study context: TCR clusters largely stayed donor specific.

The V end was cut by 4 bases, the J end by 4 bases, with 23 bases between. CDR1 MNHEY and CDR2 SVGAGI come from the germline V gene. This CDR3 comprises 18 residues. This clonotype was seen a handful of times. The antigen is undetermined. 5'RACE with constant-segment primers yielded barcoded, UMI-tagged TCR alpha and TCR beta cDNA libraries. TCRdb itself ran the 5' RACE reads through MiXCR, one entry per CDR3 protein. The sample yields tens of thousands of distinct CDR3 sequences, 7.5% to 8% seen once. The study's findings and limits: Clones that contracted from day 15 to 85 were balanced CD4/CD8, while later expanders leaned CD4+.

Sequences were obtained from PBMCs or a T cell subset sorted from them (not recorded which). This TCR came from a man between 18 and 29 years old who had mild COVID-19 (a few samples of this study predate the infection). Cell type and time point are not known. The rearrangement uses TRBV6-5 and TRBJ1-3; D is possibly TRBD1 (5 bases). CDR3 amino acids: CASSSTSLSGLEGNTIYF. The CDR3 nucleotides are TGTGCCAGCAGTTCTACTAGCCTCTCGGGGCTCGAAGGAAACACCATATATTTT.